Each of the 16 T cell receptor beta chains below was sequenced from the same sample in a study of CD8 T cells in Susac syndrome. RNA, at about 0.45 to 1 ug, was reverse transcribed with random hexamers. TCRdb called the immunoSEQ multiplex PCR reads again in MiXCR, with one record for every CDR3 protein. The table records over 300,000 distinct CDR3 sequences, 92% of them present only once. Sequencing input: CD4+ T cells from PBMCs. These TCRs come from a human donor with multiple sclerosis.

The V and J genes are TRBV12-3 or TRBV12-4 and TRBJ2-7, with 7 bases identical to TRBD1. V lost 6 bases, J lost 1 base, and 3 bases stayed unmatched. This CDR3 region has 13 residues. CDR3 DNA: TGTGCCAGCAGACAGACAGGGTCCTACGAGCAGTACTTC. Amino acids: CASRQTGSYEQYF.

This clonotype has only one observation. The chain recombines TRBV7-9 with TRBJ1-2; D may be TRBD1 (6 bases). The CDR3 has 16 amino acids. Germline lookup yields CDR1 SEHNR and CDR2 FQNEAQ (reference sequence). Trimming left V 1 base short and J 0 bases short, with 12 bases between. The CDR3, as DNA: TGTGCCAGCAGCTTAGAAGGGACACCTACTAACTATGGCTACACCTTC. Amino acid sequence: CASSLEGTPTNYGYTF.

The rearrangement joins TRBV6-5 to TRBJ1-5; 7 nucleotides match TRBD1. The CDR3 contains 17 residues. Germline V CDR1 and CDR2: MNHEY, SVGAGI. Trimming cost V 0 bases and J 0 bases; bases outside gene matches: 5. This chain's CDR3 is CASSYSDRRYSNQPQHF. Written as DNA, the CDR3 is TGTGCCAGCAGTTACTCGGACAGGAGATATAGCAATCAGCCCCAGCATTTT.

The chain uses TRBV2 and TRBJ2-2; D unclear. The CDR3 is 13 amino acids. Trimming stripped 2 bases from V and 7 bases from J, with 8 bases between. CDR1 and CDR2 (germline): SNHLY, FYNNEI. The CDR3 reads CASSEIIGGELFF. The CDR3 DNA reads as TGTGCCAGCAGTGAAATTATTGGCGGGGAGCTGTTTTTT.

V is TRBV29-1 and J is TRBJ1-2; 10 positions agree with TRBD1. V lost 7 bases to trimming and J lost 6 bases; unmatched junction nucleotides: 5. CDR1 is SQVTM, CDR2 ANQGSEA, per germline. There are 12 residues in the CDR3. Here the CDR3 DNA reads TGCAGCGCCGGAGGGACAGGGGATGGCTACACCTTC. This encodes CSAGGTGDGYTF.

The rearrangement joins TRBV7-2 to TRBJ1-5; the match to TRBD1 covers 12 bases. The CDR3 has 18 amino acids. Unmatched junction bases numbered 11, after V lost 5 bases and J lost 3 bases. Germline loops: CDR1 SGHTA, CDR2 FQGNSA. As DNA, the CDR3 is TGTGCCAGCAGCAACCGGGACAGGGGGCTGAAGAACAATCAGCCCCAGCATTTT. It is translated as CASSNRDRGLKNNQPQHF. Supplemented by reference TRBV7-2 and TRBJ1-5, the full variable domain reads GAGVSQSPSNKVTEKGKDVELRCDPISGHTALYWYRQSLGQGLEFLIYFQGNSAPDKSGLPSDRFSAERTGGSVSTLTIQRTQQEDSAVYLCASSNRDRGLKNNQPQHFGDGTRLSIL.

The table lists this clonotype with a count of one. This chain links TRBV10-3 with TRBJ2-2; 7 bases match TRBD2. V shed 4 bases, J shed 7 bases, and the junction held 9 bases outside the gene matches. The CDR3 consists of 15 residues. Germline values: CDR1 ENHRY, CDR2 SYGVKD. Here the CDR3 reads CAISGLAVGDGELFF. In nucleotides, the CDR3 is TGTGCCATCAGTGGGCTAGCGGTCGGTGACGGGGAGCTGTTTTTT.

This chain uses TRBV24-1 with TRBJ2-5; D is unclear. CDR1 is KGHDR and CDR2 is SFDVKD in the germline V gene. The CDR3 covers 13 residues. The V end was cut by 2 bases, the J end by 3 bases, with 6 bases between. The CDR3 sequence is CATSDSSEETQYF. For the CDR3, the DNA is TGTGCCACCAGTGATTCAAGTGAAGAGACCCAGTACTTC.

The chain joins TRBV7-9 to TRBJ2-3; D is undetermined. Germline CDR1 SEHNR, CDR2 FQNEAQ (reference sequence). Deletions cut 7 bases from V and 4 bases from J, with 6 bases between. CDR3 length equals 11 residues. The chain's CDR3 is CASTYADTQYF. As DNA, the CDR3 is TGTGCCAGCACCTACGCAGATACGCAGTATTTT.

In DNA form, the CDR3 reads TGCGCCAGCAGGCCAGTGGGACAGTCGAAAGAGCAGTACTTC. This encodes CASRPVGQSKEQYF. This chain connects TRBV4-1 to TRBJ2-7; 7 bases agree with TRBD1. This CDR3 comprises 14 residues. CDR1 and CDR2 (germline): MGHRA, YSYEKL. Trimming cost V 6 bases and J 7 bases; bases outside gene matches: 12.

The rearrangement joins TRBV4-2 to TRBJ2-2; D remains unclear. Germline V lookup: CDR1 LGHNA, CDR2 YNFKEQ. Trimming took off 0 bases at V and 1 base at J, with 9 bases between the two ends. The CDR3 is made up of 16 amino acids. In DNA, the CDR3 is TGTGCCAGCAGCCAAGAAATGGCGAGGAACACCGGGGAGCTGTTTTTT. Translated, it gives CASSQEMARNTGELFF.

The chain's CDR3 is CASSPVGPGANVLTF. The CDR3 region has the DNA TGTGCCAGCAGCCCTGTGGGGCCTGGGGCCAACGTCCTGACTTTC. The V gene is TRBV6-5, the J gene TRBJ2-6; weak D call: TRBD1 (5 bases). CDR1 and CDR2 (germline): MNHEY, SVGAGI. Deletions cut 6 bases from V and 2 bases from J, with 11 bases between. The CDR3 totals 15 residues.

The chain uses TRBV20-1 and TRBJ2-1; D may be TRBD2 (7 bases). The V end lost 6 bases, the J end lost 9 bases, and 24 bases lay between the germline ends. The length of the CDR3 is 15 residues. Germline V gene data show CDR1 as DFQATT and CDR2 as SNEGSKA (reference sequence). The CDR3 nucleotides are TGCAGTGCAAAGGGGGGACTATACCCAGCGAGTGAGCAGTTCTTC. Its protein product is CSAKGGLYPASEQFF.

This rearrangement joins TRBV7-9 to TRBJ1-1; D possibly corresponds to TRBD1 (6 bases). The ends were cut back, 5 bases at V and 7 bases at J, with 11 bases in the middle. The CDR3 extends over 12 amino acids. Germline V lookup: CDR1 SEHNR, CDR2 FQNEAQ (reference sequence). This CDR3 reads CASSLQGGEAFF. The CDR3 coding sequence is TGTGCCAGCAGCCTACAGGGCGGTGAAGCTTTCTTT.

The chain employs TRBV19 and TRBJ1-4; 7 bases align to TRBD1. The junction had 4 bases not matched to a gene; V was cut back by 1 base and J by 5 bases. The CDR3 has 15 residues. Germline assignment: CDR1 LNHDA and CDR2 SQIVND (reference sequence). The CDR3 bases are TGTGCCAGTAGTATAGCCAGGGGGAAGAATGAAAAACTGTTTTTT. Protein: CASSIARGKNEKLFF.

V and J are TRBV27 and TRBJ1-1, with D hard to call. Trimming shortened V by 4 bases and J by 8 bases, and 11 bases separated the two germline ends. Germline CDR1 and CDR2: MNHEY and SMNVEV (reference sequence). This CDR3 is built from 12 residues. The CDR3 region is CASSSRGMEAFF. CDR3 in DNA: TGTGCCAGCAGTTCCCGAGGGATGGAAGCTTTCTTT.